Each of the 10 T cell receptor beta chains below was sequenced from the same sample in a study of blood T cell repertoires in COVID-19. Using immunoSEQ multiplex PCR, the repertoire was profiled, and TCRdb retains in-frame clones only, with some absent. The sample has approximately 150,000 clones; more than 80% are singletons. Material for sequencing was peripheral blood. Every receptor here comes from a human donor in a cohort sampled during active COVID-19.

The chain employs TRBV6-2 or TRBV6-3 and TRBJ2-3; 8 nucleotides agree with TRBD2. The V gene's germline CDR1 is MNHEY and CDR2 SVGEGT. The CDR3 length is 16 residues. The junction had 8 bases not matched to a gene; V was cut back by 0 bases and J by 6 bases. The CDR3 coding sequence is TGTGCCAGCAGTTACTCGATAAGCGGGAGTATCGATACGCAGTATTTT. Translating it yields CASSYSISGSIDTQYF.

The V call is TRBV5-1, the J call TRBJ1-4, with D maybe TRBD1 (5 bases). Germline V gene sequence: CDR1 SGHRS, CDR2 YFSETQ. The CDR3 contains 18 residues. The germline V and J ends were trimmed by 3 bases and 0 bases, with 18 bases remaining between them. The CDR3 DNA reads as TGCGCCAGCAGCTCCCCGCCTGATCAGGGTGCAACTAATGAAAAACTGTTTTTT. This gives the protein CASSSPPDQGATNEKLFF.

The chain couples TRBV4-2 to TRBJ2-1; 7 nucleotides match TRBD1. This CDR3 spans 13 amino acids. CDR1 is LGHNA and CDR2 is YNFKEQ in the germline V gene. Trimming at V came to 0 bases and at J to 13 bases, leaving 6 bases not matched to a gene. Here the CDR3 DNA reads TGTGCCAGCAGCCAAGATACAAGACAGGGACAGTTCTTC. Translation: CASSQDTRQGQFF.

With regard to this clone: The sample holds other DNA sequences that translate to the same CDR3. The J gene is TRBJ1-3, the V gene TRBV6-5, with TRBD1 as a possible D gene (6 bases). The CDR3 has 15 amino acids. V lost 3 bases, J lost 0 bases, and 9 bases lay in between. CDR1 and CDR2 from the germline V gene are MNHEY and SVGAGI. Written as DNA, the CDR3 is TGTGCCAGCAGTTATTCGACAGGCTCTGGAAACACCATATATTTT. Protein product: CASSYSTGSGNTIYF.

This rearrangement joins TRBV13 to TRBJ1-1; D may be TRBD1 (6 bases). The CDR3 length is 15 residues. CDR1 and CDR2 (germline): PRHDT, FYEKMQ (reference sequence). The V end was cut by 0 bases, the J end by 1 base, with 9 bases between. CDR3: CASSLGWTANTEAFF. The DNA for the CDR3 is TGTGCCAGCAGCTTAGGCTGGACAGCGAACACTGAAGCTTTCTTT. The full variable domain, in which reference TRBV13 and TRBJ1-1 provide the parts outside the CDR3, is AAGVIQSPRHLIKEKRETATLKCYPIPRHDTVYWYQQGPGQDPQFLISFYEKMQSDKGSIPDRFSAQQFSDYHSELNMSSLELGDSALYFCASSLGWTANTEAFFGQGTRLTVV.

This chain connects TRBV6-2 or TRBV6-3 to TRBJ1-2; possibly TRBD1 for D (6 bases). The V gene lost 6 bases and the J gene lost 2 bases, with 19 bases spanning the gap. Germline loops: CDR1 MNHEY, CDR2 SVGEGT. The CDR3 runs to 16 residues. CDR3 amino acids: CASSPPGGTGNYGYTF. The CDR3 DNA follows: TGTGCCAGCAGCCCCCCGGGGGGCACGGGGAACTATGGCTACACCTTC.

This clone was found a few times. The rearrangement joins TRBV4-2 to TRBJ2-1, with 9 nucleotides matching TRBD1. Germline loops: CDR1 LGHNA, CDR2 YNFKEQ. J lost 2 bases, V lost 4 bases, and 3 bases had no gene match. This CDR3 comprises 15 residues. The CDR3 loop is CASSPGQGTYNEQFF. The CDR3 bases are TGTGCCAGCAGCCCGGGACAGGGAACCTACAATGAGCAGTTCTTC.

V usage is TRBV11-2 and J usage is TRBJ2-4, with 9 bases fitting TRBD2. Germline values: CDR1 SGHAT, CDR2 FQNNGV. CDR3 length equals 18 residues. The V and J ends lost 3 bases and 0 bases, in that order; junction bases with no gene match: 9. The CDR3, as DNA: TGTGCCAGCAGCTTTTCTAGCGGGGTGATGCTAGCCAAAAACATTCAGTACTTC. This sequence encodes CASSFSSGVMLAKNIQYF.

The chain joins TRBV6-5 to TRBJ1-3; D remains unclear. The CDR3 runs 15 residues. The V end lost 8 bases, the J end lost 5 bases, and 19 bases lay between the germline ends. CDR1 is MNHEY, CDR2 SVGAGI, per germline. CDR3 DNA: TGTGCCAGCCTCGGAGGGTCTTCCGGGCGAAACACCATATATTTT. Amino acid sequence: CASLGGSSGRNTIYF.

This clone was found a few times. The chain carries TRBV19 and TRBJ2-1; TRBD1 is a possible D gene (5 bases). Deletions cut 7 bases from V and 6 bases from J, with 16 bases between. The CDR3 consists of 14 residues. CDR1 LNHDA and CDR2 SQIVND come from the germline V gene (reference sequence). CDR3 nucleotides: TGTGCCAGTAAACAGGTCCTCGCCTCCAATGAGCAGTTCTTC. This codes for CASKQVLASNEQFF.